Sequencing of this T cell receptor beta chain was carried out in a study of cytomegalovirus exposure and HLA in healthy donors. Overall study findings and caveats: Later findings reportedly placed an Asian-associated ancestry cluster below the approximately 650-donor mean for N-insertions.

PCR primers comprised 60 Vbeta and 13 Jbeta primers. Sequencing was performed with immunoSEQ multiplex PCR; in TCRdb, only in-frame clones are kept and a portion is missing. The sample carries 180,000 or so clones, 82% recorded once. This clone was detected once. Its antigen is unknown. The CDR3 has 17 amino acids. The V and J ends lost 1 base and 5 bases respectively, with 20 bases between them. Germline-derived CDR1 and CDR2 are SGHTA and FQGTGA. Donors consisted of healthy bone marrow donors. The sequenced material came from PBMCs. V gene TRBV7-3 combines with J gene TRBJ1-1, with D unresolved. The sequence came from a man aged 40-49 years in good health and CMV-seronegative. CDR3 DNA sequence: TGTGCCAGCAGCTTAAATTCCCCTCCAGGCGGGTGGACTGAAGCTTTCTTT. This sequence encodes CASSLNSPPGGWTEAFF.